Reported below is one TCR beta chain. What it recognizes is unknown. The data were taken from a study of siplizumab effects on memory and regulatory T cells. Broader study findings: Proliferating siplizumab-culture Treg suppressive function went unconfirmed. A naive or memory phenotype could not be assigned to roughly 75-97% of the proliferating CD4+ or CD8+ clones.

Germline V lookup: CDR1 SGHDN, CDR2 FVKESK. The CDR3 is 17 residues long. Deletions cut 0 bases from V and 2 bases from J, with 15 bases between. Around 96,000 TCR templates were measured in each sample. Sequencing used immunoSEQ multiplex PCR; TCRdb keeps in-frame clones, though not all of them. The sample holds about 63,000 clones; around four fifths are singletons and the top ten take 3% to 4%. Unstimulated naive, memory, effector memory and TEMRA subsets were sequenced, and this was done in a few donor pairs. The sequenced sample consisted of memory CD4+ T cells sorted from blood. The receptor's source is a human donor in good health. The chain combines TRBV14 with TRBJ2-3; TRBD1 might be the D (6 bases). The CDR3 sequence: CASSQDVGQKITDTQYF. CDR3 in DNA: TGTGCCAGCAGCCAAGATGTAGGACAGAAGATCACAGATACGCAGTATTTT.